A selection of T cell receptor beta chains follows, all from one sample in a study of blood T cells in healthy people across ages. TCRdb fed the 5' RACE reads into MiXCR, producing one record per CDR3 protein. Of approximately 600,000 distinct CDR3 sequences listed, roughly 50% are singletons. The specimen was blood. All receptors come from a man aged 60 to 75 in good health. Both conserved end residues are part of each CDR3.

TRBJ2-1,TRBV4-2,CASSPALVGLREEQFF
TRBJ2-1,TRBV19,CASSIRERGLDEQFF
TRBJ1-2,TRBV3-1,CASSQVLGSGYTF
TRBJ2-4,TRBV4-1,CASSQGLAGGYLAKNIQYF
TRBJ2-3,TRBV5-6,CASSLSSGRVESDTQYF
TRBJ2-3,TRBV7-2,CASSMMTSGGLDTQYF
TRBJ2-6,TRBV9,CASTQTGNSGANVLTF
TRBJ2-5,TRBV12-3/TRBV12-4,CASSSAPETQYF
TRBJ2-3,TRBV7-6,CASSLERPTDTQYF
TRBJ1-2,TRBV3-1,CASRPADQNYGYTF
TRBJ2-6,TRBV6-1,CASSEHRQGPGANVLTF
TRBJ2-5,TRBV20-1,CSARRDLNQETQYF
-,TRBV4-2,CASSQAMGPSGGFQETQYF
TRBJ1-4,TRBV3-1,CASSQGTEEKLFF
TRBJ2-1,TRBV5-1,CASTRTTPGHEQFF
-,TRBV3-1,CASSQDPSYEQYF
TRBJ1-4,TRBV6-1,CASSEGHSRNEKLFF